A selection of T cell receptor beta chains follows, all from one sample in a study of OX40 agonist ivuxolimab in advanced cancers. Assay: immunoSEQ multiplex PCR; the TCRdb copy retains only in-frame clones and omits some. The sample yields tens of thousands of clones, roughly nine tenths seen once. The source was CD4+ or CD8+ T cells sorted from blood, collected in a trial of the OX40 agonist ivuxolimab. Every receptor here comes from an adult with an advanced solid tumor such as melanoma, head and neck, liver or kidney cancer. The CDR3 runs from the conserved cysteine through the conserved F or W. A D gene is named only where the DNA matches it firmly. Some rows mark clone size as missing; the rest say once, few, many or name a class of expanded clone.

V: TRBV28
J: TRBJ2-7
D: -
size: -
CDR3: CASSSATTPYEQYF
DNA: TGTGCCAGCAGTTCCGCTACCACCCCCTACGAGCAGTACTTC

V: TRBV9
J: TRBJ2-3
D: -
size: -
CDR3: CASSVAPGLTDTQYF
DNA: TGTGCCAGCAGCGTAGCACCGGGATTGACAGATACGCAGTATTTT

V: TRBV7-3
J: TRBJ2-1
D: TRBD2
size: -
CDR3: CASSPRLAGYNEQFF
DNA: TGTGCCAGCAGCCCGCGACTAGCGGGGTACAATGAGCAGTTCTTC

V: TRBV6-4
J: TRBJ1-4
D: -
size: -
CDR3: CASSGRTEKLFF
DNA: TGTGCCAGCTCTGGGAGGACTGAAAAACTGTTTTTT

V: TRBV28
J: TRBJ1-6
D: TRBD1
size: -
CDR3: CASKRPIRGDSPLHF
DNA: TGTGCCAGCAAGAGGCCGATCAGGGGGGATTCACCCCTCCACTTT

V: TRBV4-2
J: TRBJ2-7
D: TRBD1
size: -
CDR3: CASSLGDSIFYEQYF
DNA: TGTGCCAGCAGCCTCGGGGACAGCATTTTCTACGAGCAGTACTTC

V: TRBV6-5
J: TRBJ2-7
D: -
size: -
CDR3: CASSYGGSYEQYF
DNA: TGTGCCAGCAGTTACGGGGGCAGCTACGAGCAGTACTTC

V: TRBV7-3
J: TRBJ2-1
D: TRBD2
size: -
CDR3: CASSLELADNEQFF
DNA: TGTGCCAGCAGCTTAGAACTAGCGGACAATGAGCAGTTCTTC

V: TRBV5-1
J: TRBJ2-7
D: TRBD2
size: once
CDR3: CASSPTSASSYEQYF
DNA: TGCGCCAGCAGCCCGACTAGCGCCTCTTCTTACGAGCAGTACTTC

V: TRBV19
J: TRBJ2-1
D: TRBD2
size: few
CDR3: CASRTSVSNEQFF
DNA: TGTGCCAGTAGGACTAGCGTGTCGAATGAGCAGTTCTTC

V: TRBV6-5
J: TRBJ2-2
D: -
size: -
CDR3: CASSYRAGTGELFF
DNA: TGTGCCAGCAGTTACAGGGCGGGCACCGGGGAGCTGTTTTTT

V: TRBV11-3
J: TRBJ2-7
D: TRBD2
size: -
CDR3: CASSLGVSGTYEQYF
DNA: TGTGCCAGCAGCTTGGGAGTTAGCGGGACCTACGAGCAGTACTTC

V: TRBV6-1
J: TRBJ2-3
D: TRBD2
size: -
CDR3: CASSEAPAGWGTDTQYF
DNA: TGTGCCAGCAGTGAAGCCCCAGCGGGATGGGGCACAGATACGCAGTATTTT

V: TRBV27
J: TRBJ2-5
D: TRBD2
size: -
CDR3: CASSPGTMQTQYF
DNA: TGTGCCAGCAGTCCCGGGACTATGCAGACCCAGTACTTC

V: TRBV11-2
J: TRBJ2-5
D: -
size: -
CDR3: CASSLVVGVQETQYF
DNA: TGTGCCAGCAGCTTAGTCGTGGGAGTCCAAGAGACCCAGTACTTC

V: TRBV7-2
J: TRBJ2-7
D: -
size: -
CDR3: CASSLASGTTPYEQYF
DNA: TGTGCCAGCAGCTTAGCTAGCGGCACTACCCCCTACGAGCAGTACTTC

V: TRBV11-3
J: TRBJ2-5
D: TRBD1
size: -
CDR3: CASSFPQGAIGAQYF
DNA: TGTGCCAGCAGCTTCCCCCAGGGGGCGATAGGGGCCCAGTACTTC

V: TRBV5-1
J: TRBJ1-1
D: TRBD1
size: -
CDR3: CASSTRTGDTEAFF
DNA: TGCGCCAGCAGCACTAGGACAGGAGACACTGAAGCTTTCTTT

V: TRBV28
J: TRBJ2-1
D: -
size: -
CDR3: CASSRPQGRHEQFF
DNA: TGTGCCAGCAGCCGACCTCAGGGTAGGCATGAGCAGTTCTTC

V: TRBV6-6
J: TRBJ1-1
D: -
size: -
CDR3: CASTNPGTEAFF
DNA: TGTGCCAGCACCAATCCCGGCACTGAAGCTTTCTTT

V: TRBV7-3
J: TRBJ2-2
D: TRBD2
size: -
CDR3: CASSFLAGVGTGELFF
DNA: TGTGCCAGCAGCTTCTTAGCGGGAGTTGGCACCGGGGAGCTGTTTTTT

V: TRBV28
J: TRBJ1-2
D: -
size: -
CDR3: CASRERVGTRYGYTF
DNA: TGTGCCAGCAGGGAGAGGGTGGGCACCCGCTATGGCTACACCTTC

V: TRBV28
J: TRBJ1-1
D: TRBD1
size: few
CDR3: CASSLTGTGAPKAFF
DNA: TGTGCCAGCAGCTTGACCGGGACAGGGGCCCCGAAAGCTTTCTTT

V: TRBV5-1
J: TRBJ1-1
D: -
size: -
CDR3: CASTADTMNTEAFF
DNA: TGCGCCAGCACGGCAGATACAATGAACACTGAAGCTTTCTTT

V: TRBV5-1
J: TRBJ2-7
D: -
size: -
CDR3: CASSSSTRGEQYF
DNA: TGCGCCAGCAGCTCGAGCACACGGGGGGAGCAGTACTTC

V: TRBV4-3
J: TRBJ2-3
D: -
size: -
CDR3: CASSQDLGRGRTDTQYF
DNA: TGCGCCAGCAGCCAAGATTTGGGCAGGGGAAGAACAGATACGCAGTATTTT

V: TRBV27
J: TRBJ1-4
D: -
size: -
CDR3: CASRPLEDRGKLFF
DNA: TGTGCCAGCAGACCCTTAGAGGATCGTGGGAAACTGTTTTTT

V: TRBV30
J: TRBJ2-3
D: -
size: -
CDR3: CAWRPPSVPTDTQYF
DNA: TGTGCCTGGAGACCCCCGTCGGTCCCCACCGATACGCAGTATTTT

V: TRBV11-2
J: TRBJ2-3
D: -
size: -
CDR3: CASSLDIGDTQYF
DNA: TGTGCCAGCAGCTTAGATATTGGAGATACGCAGTATTTT

V: TRBV10-3
J: TRBJ1-5
D: TRBD1
size: -
CDR3: CAISARDSSNQPQHF
DNA: TGTGCCATCAGTGCGAGGGACAGTAGCAATCAGCCCCAGCATTTT

V: TRBV6-1
J: TRBJ1-4
D: -
size: -
CDR3: CASRGVGGSNEKLFF
DNA: TGTGCCAGCAGGGGTGTCGGGGGCTCTAATGAAAAACTGTTTTTT

V: TRBV5-1
J: TRBJ2-5
D: TRBD2
size: -
CDR3: CASSPGTSGRRRKETQYF
DNA: TGCGCCAGCAGCCCCGGGACTAGCGGGAGGAGGAGGAAAGAGACCCAGTACTTC

V: TRBV6-1
J: TRBJ1-5
D: TRBD1
size: -
CDR3: CASKLTTGSNQPQHF
DNA: TGTGCCAGTAAGCTCACGACAGGGAGCAATCAGCCCCAGCATTTT

V: TRBV30
J: TRBJ2-2
D: TRBD2
size: -
CDR3: CAWSVRVAGGGELFF
DNA: TGTGCCTGGAGTGTACGGGTAGCGGGAGGCGGGGAGCTGTTTTTT

V: TRBV19
J: TRBJ2-7
D: TRBD1
size: -
CDR3: CASRPRPGQGRDEQYF
DNA: TGTGCCAGTAGACCCCGACCGGGACAGGGTAGGGACGAGCAGTACTTC

V: TRBV6-5
J: TRBJ1-2
D: -
size: -
CDR3: CASSHRPGELGYTF
DNA: TGTGCCAGCAGCCACCGTCCCGGGGAGCTTGGCTACACCTTC

V: TRBV18
J: TRBJ2-1
D: TRBD2
size: -
CDR3: CASSPYPPGTSGKTYNEQFF
DNA: TGTGCCAGCTCACCCTATCCCCCCGGGACTAGCGGGAAAACCTACAATGAGCAGTTCTTC

V: TRBV6-6
J: TRBJ2-2
D: -
size: -
CDR3: CASSPAETGELFF
DNA: TGTGCCAGCAGCCCGGCTGAAACCGGGGAGCTGTTTTTT

V: TRBV28
J: TRBJ2-4
D: TRBD1
size: -
CDR3: CASSAGGNIQYF
DNA: TGTGCCAGCAGCGCAGGGGGAAACATTCAGTACTTC

V: TRBV25-1
J: TRBJ1-2
D: -
size: -
CDR3: CASNRETVPNGYGYTF
DNA: TGTGCCAGCAACCGGGAGACGGTTCCGAACGGCTATGGCTACACCTTC

V: TRBV28
J: TRBJ2-2
D: TRBD1
size: once
CDR3: CASRRGTGRDTGELFF
DNA: TGTGCCAGCAGGCGGGGGACAGGGAGGGACACCGGGGAGCTGTTTTTT

V: TRBV28
J: TRBJ2-5
D: -
size: -
CDR3: CASSQGFEETQYF
DNA: TGTGCCAGCTCACAGGGTTTCGAAGAGACCCAGTACTTC

V: TRBV18
J: TRBJ1-1
D: -
size: -
CDR3: CASSPSTVNTEAFF
DNA: TGTGCCAGCTCACCGTCGACAGTGAACACTGAAGCTTTCTTT

V: TRBV6-1
J: TRBJ2-5
D: TRBD1
size: -
CDR3: CASSGQGAGGETQYF
DNA: TGTGCCAGCAGTGGACAGGGGGCCGGCGGGGAGACCCAGTACTTC

V: TRBV5-4
J: TRBJ2-7
D: TRBD2
size: -
CDR3: CASSLGGSTYEQYF
DNA: TGTGCCAGCAGCTTGGGCGGGAGCACCTACGAGCAGTACTTC

V: TRBV7-2
J: TRBJ2-2
D: -
size: -
CDR3: CASSPNTGELFF
DNA: TGTGCCAGCAGCCCTAACACCGGGGAGCTGTTTTTT

V: TRBV5-1
J: TRBJ1-4
D: -
size: -
CDR3: CASSSAATNEKLFF
DNA: TGCGCCAGCAGCTCGGCGGCGACTAATGAAAAACTGTTTTTT

V: TRBV7-2
J: TRBJ2-5
D: TRBD2
size: -
CDR3: CASTPTRGGQTQYF
DNA: TGTGCCAGCACCCCCACCCGGGGGGGACAGACCCAGTACTTC

V: TRBV28
J: TRBJ1-2
D: -
size: -
CDR3: CASSFDRWNYGYTF
DNA: TGTGCCAGCAGTTTCGACAGGTGGAACTATGGCTACACCTTC

V: TRBV7-2
J: TRBJ2-3
D: -
size: -
CDR3: CASSLVGGILDTQYF
DNA: TGTGCCAGCAGCTTAGTGGGTGGAATACTAGATACGCAGTATTTT

V: TRBV10-1
J: TRBJ2-7
D: -
size: -
CDR3: CASHGTRWGQYF
DNA: TGCGCCAGCCATGGGACCCGGTGGGGGCAGTACTTC